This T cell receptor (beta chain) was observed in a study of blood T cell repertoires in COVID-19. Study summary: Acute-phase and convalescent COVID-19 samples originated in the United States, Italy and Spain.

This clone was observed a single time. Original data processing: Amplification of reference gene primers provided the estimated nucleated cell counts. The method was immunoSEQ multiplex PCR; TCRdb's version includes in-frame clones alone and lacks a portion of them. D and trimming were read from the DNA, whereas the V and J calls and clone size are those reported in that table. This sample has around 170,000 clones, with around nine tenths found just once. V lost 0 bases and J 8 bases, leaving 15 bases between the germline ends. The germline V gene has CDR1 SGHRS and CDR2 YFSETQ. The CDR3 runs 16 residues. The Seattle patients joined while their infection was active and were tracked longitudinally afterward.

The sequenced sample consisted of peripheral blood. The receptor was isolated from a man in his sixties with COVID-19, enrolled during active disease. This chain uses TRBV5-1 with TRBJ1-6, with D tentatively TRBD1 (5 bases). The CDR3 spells CASSLVAGVDYSPLHF. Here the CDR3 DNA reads TGCGCCAGCAGCTTGGTTGCGGGGGTAGATTATTCACCCCTCCACTTT.